These 20 T cell receptor beta chains share one sample of origin, sequenced in a study of Ad26.COV2.S vaccination and SARS-CoV-2 variants. Described treatment: about 20 received Ad26.COV2.S at low or high dose, single or two shots; roughly five received placebo; per-sample allocation not given. The samples date from day 63 after the first vaccine or placebo injection. Profiling relied on immunoSEQ multiplex PCR, and the TCRdb table lists in-frame clones only, not all of them. This sample has under 400,000 clones, with over 75% found just once. Specimen: peripheral blood, collected in a trial of Ad26.COV2.S vaccine versus placebo. These TCRs come from a person aged 18 to 65 who received the Ad26.COV2.S COVID-19 vaccine or a placebo.

The V call is TRBV5-6, the J call TRBJ1-3, with D possibly TRBD1 on 5 matching bases. CDR3 size: 14 residues. Germline loops: CDR1 SGHDT, CDR2 YYEEEE. Trimming shortened V by 2 bases and J by 4 bases, and 10 bases separated the two germline ends. As DNA, the CDR3 is TGTGCCAGCAGCTTTGGGACGCGGGGAAACACCATATATTTT. Translation gives CASSFGTRGNTIYF. Drawing the rest from reference TRBV5-6 and TRBJ1-3, the complete variable domain is DAGVTQSPTHLIKTRGQQVTLRCSPKSGHDTVSWYQQALGQGPQFIFQYYEEEERQRGNFPDRFSGHQFPNYSSELNVNALLLGDSALYLCASSFGTRGNTIYFGEGSWLTVV.

The chain carries TRBV5-1 and TRBJ2-7; 8 bases agree with TRBD1. J gave up 5 bases and V 2 bases, and 6 bases lay outside the gene matches. The germline V gene encodes CDR1 SGHRS and CDR2 YFSETQ. CDR3 length: 14 amino acids. The CDR3, as DNA: TGCGCCAGCAGCTTCCGGACAGGGTTTGACGAGCAGTACTTC. It yields the protein CASSFRTGFDEQYF.

This chain connects TRBV4-2 to TRBJ1-6; D perhaps matches TRBD1 (5 bases). The CDR3 is 16 residues long. The V and J ends lost 1 base and 2 bases respectively, with 9 bases between them. Germline CDR1 LGHNA, CDR2 YNFKEQ. The CDR3 DNA reads TGTGCCAGCAGCCAAGTGGGGGGAACCTATAATTCACCCCTCCACTTT. This sequence encodes CASSQVGGTYNSPLHF.

In its sample, this clone was seen once. The J gene is TRBJ1-1, the V gene TRBV7-2; tentatively, D is TRBD1 (6 bases). This CDR3 has 17 residues. V was cut by 1 base and J by 2 bases, with 17 bases left in between. CDR1 is SGHTA, CDR2 FQGNSA, per germline. As DNA, the CDR3 is TGTGCCAGCAGCTTAGGATGGGGGGGCAGCTCCAACACTGAAGCTTTCTTT. This codes for CASSLGWGGSSNTEAFF.

This rearrangement joins TRBV5-5 to TRBJ1-1, with a weak D call TRBD1 (5 bases). Germline-derived CDR1 and CDR2 are SGHKS and YYEKEE (reference sequence). Trimming removed 6 bases at V and 5 bases at J, with 20 bases between. The CDR3 is 15 amino acids. For the CDR3, the DNA is TGTGCCAGCACCCTGGTGGCCCCGGGGGGAACTGAAGCTTTCTTT. This translates into CASTLVAPGGTEAFF.

The genes are TRBV6-4 and TRBJ1-5; D might be TRBD1 (5 bases). CDR1 is MRHNA and CDR2 is SNTAGT in the germline V gene. V lost 8 bases and J 2 bases, leaving 7 bases between the germline ends. The CDR3 runs to 12 residues. As DNA, the CDR3 is TGTGCCAGCGGGGGGTGCAATCAGCCCCAGCATTTT. The encoded protein is CASGGCNQPQHF.

V and J are TRBV3-1 (or the pseudogene TRBV3-2) and TRBJ2-1, with TRBD2 identical over 13 bases. From germline, CDR1 is LGHDT and CDR2 YNNKEL (reference sequence). With V trimmed by 4 bases and J by 0 bases, 6 bases remained unmatched. The CDR3 totals 18 residues. This chain's CDR3 is CASSPGTSGDSSYNEQFF. The CDR3 nucleotides are TGTGCCAGCAGCCCAGGGACTAGCGGGGATAGCTCCTACAATGAGCAGTTCTTC.

V and J are TRBV4-3 and TRBJ2-2, with a weak D call TRBD1 (6 bases). Germline V gives CDR1 LGHNA, CDR2 YSLEER. The CDR3 contains 15 residues. Trimming shortened V by 3 bases and J by 7 bases, and 15 bases separated the two germline ends. CDR3 bases: TGCGCCAGCAGCCAGGACAGAAGTTACGGCGGGGAGCTGTTTTTT. Its protein is CASSQDRSYGGELFF.

The gene calls are TRBV7-9 and TRBJ2-5, with 9 bases fitting TRBD2. Germline assignment: CDR1 SEHNR and CDR2 FQNEAQ (reference sequence). V gave up 5 bases and J gave up 5 bases; unmatched junction bases: 6. There are 14 residues in the CDR3. The CDR3 reads CASSRGLAMETQYF. The CDR3 DNA reads TGTGCCAGCAGCCGGGGACTAGCAATGGAGACCCAGTACTTC. Together with reference TRBV7-9 and TRBJ2-5, the CDR3 gives the full variable domain: DTGVSQNPRHKITKRGQNVTFRCDPISEHNRLYWYRQTLGQGPEFLTYFQNEAQLEKSRLLSDRFSAERPKGSFSTLEIQRTEQGDSAMYLCASSRGLAMETQYFGPGTRLLVL.

This chain uses TRBV19 with TRBJ1-5; D gene ambiguous. Germline-derived CDR1 and CDR2 are LNHDA and SQIVND (reference sequence). CDR3 size: 14 residues. V lost 7 bases to trimming and J lost 1 base, with 11 bases between them. The CDR3 coding sequence is TGTGCCAGTACCACGGGAGGCAGCAATCAGCCCCAGCATTTT. Translating it yields CASTTGGSNQPQHF.

The chain joins TRBV19 to TRBJ2-7; D is undetermined. Germline lookup yields CDR1 LNHDA and CDR2 SQIVND (reference sequence). The CDR3 loop spans 12 amino acids. The germline V and J ends were trimmed by 5 bases and 10 bases, with 15 bases remaining between them. The CDR3 coding sequence is TGTGCCAGTAGTGTGGGCGAAGGTTTTCAGTACTTC. It encodes CASSVGEGFQYF.

The chain joins TRBV30 to TRBJ2-2, with a weak D call TRBD2 (7 bases). The germline CDR1 and CDR2 sequences are GTSNPN and SVGIG (reference sequence). V lost 7 bases and J lost 5, with 17 bases in between. The CDR3 runs to 14 residues. The CDR3 is CASSSGGLTGELFF. The CDR3 DNA reads TGTGCCTCCAGTTCGGGGGGCCTTACCGGGGAGCTGTTTTTT.

This chain links TRBV25-1 with TRBJ1-5, with D possibly matching TRBD1 (6 bases). Germline CDR1 is MGHDK and CDR2 is SYGVNS. V lost 5 bases and J lost 0, with 11 bases in between. The CDR3 sequence is 15 residues long. CDR3 DNA sequence: TGTGCCAGCAGTCCGGGGACACATAGCAATCAGCCCCAGCATTTT. Residues: CASSPGTHSNQPQHF.

The gene calls are TRBV6-5 and TRBJ2-7; 7 bases line up with TRBD1. Germline assignment: CDR1 MNHEY and CDR2 SVGAGI. The CDR3 length is 14 residues. Unmatched junction bases numbered 8, after V lost 7 bases and J lost 2 bases. In DNA form, the CDR3 reads TGTGCCAGCAACCAGGGACAGCTACCCTACGAGCAGTACTTC. Translating it yields CASNQGQLPYEQYF.

V and J are TRBV20-1 and TRBJ2-1, with 9 bases aligning to TRBD2. Germline values: CDR1 DFQATT, CDR2 SNEGSKA (reference sequence). The CDR3 runs to 15 residues. V lost 3 bases, J lost 4 bases, and 7 bases stayed unmatched. The CDR3 spells CSASYGLARYNEQFF. Here the CDR3 DNA reads TGCAGTGCTAGTTATGGACTAGCGAGATACAATGAGCAGTTCTTC.

This clone was detected a few times. The chain is built from TRBV7-2 and TRBJ1-3, with 8 positions matching TRBD1. The J segment lost 4 bases and the V segment lost 5 bases, leaving 4 bases of the junction unmatched. Germline V CDR1 and CDR2: SGHTA, FQGNSA. The CDR3 contains 14 residues. CDR3 sequence (DNA): TGTGCCAGCAGCCGCAGGGGGCACGGAAACACCATATATTTT. It specifies CASSRRGHGNTIYF.

V usage is TRBV19 and J usage is TRBJ2-1; a possible D gene is TRBD1 (7 bases). This CDR3 has 16 amino acids. Germline assignment: CDR1 LNHDA and CDR2 SQIVND (reference sequence). Deletions cut 11 bases from V and 0 bases from J, with 20 bases between. The chain's CDR3 is CASSPGDRGSYNEQFF. CDR3 nucleotides: TGTGCCTCATCGCCGGGGGACAGAGGCTCCTACAATGAGCAGTTCTTC.

CDR3: CASRSRDSPYYEQYF. In DNA form, the CDR3 reads TGTGCCAGCAGGAGCCGGGACAGCCCTTACTACGAGCAGTACTTC. The chain carries TRBV14 and TRBJ2-7, with 7 bases matching TRBD1. Germline trimming cut 6 bases from V and 3 bases from J; bases unmatched to any gene: 11. The CDR3 length is 15 residues. Germline CDR1 is SGHDN and CDR2 is FVKESK.

J is TRBJ2-1 and V is TRBV6-1, with TRBD2 matching 9 bases. This CDR3 spans 17 amino acids. CDR1 is MNHNS, CDR2 SASEGT, per germline. V lost 4 bases, J lost 0 bases, and 7 bases stayed unmatched. As DNA, the CDR3 is TGTGCCAGCAGTGTATCCCTAGCGGGGACCTCCTACAATGAGCAGTTCTTC. This sequence encodes CASSVSLAGTSYNEQFF.

This chain links TRBV21-1 with TRBJ2-3. TRBV21-1 is shown as a pseudogene. The CDR3 is made up of 15 amino acids. The DNA for the CDR3 is TGTGCCAGCAGCAAAAAACAGAGGACGGGAGATACGCAGTATTTT. This codes for CASSKKQRTGDTQYF.